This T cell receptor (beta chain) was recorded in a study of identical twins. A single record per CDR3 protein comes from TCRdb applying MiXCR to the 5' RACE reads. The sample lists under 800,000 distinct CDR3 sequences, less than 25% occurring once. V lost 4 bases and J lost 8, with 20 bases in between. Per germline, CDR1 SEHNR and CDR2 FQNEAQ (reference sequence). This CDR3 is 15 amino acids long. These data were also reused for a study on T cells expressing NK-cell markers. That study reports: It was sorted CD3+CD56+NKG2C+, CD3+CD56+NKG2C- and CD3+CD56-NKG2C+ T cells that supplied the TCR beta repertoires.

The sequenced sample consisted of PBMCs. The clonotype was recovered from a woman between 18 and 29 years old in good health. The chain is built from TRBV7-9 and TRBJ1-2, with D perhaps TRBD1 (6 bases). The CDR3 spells CASSYSGGGGGGYTF. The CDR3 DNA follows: TGTGCCAGCAGCTACTCGGGAGGGGGGGGAGGAGGCTACACCTTC.